Shown below are 30 T cell receptor beta chains from a single sample sequenced in a study of identical twins (dated by TCRdb to about 2016). Libraries were built with 5' RACE. Sequencer: Illumina HiSeq 2000. Starting from the raw public reads, TCRdb applied fastp trimming at Q25, assembled clones with MiXCR and retained in-frame beta chains. Rows matching on CDR3 protein sequence are summarized as one entry with the most common DNA and genes. The sample has roughly 250,000 distinct CDR3 sequences on record, 6% to 8% of them singletons. Jointly, the top ten make up around 5% of the sample. These data are also associated with another study on yellow fever vaccine responses in identical twins.

Sequences were obtained from CD8+ T cells sorted from blood. The receptor source for this set is a woman between 18 and 30 years old in good health.

The table lists this clonotype with a few counts. CDR3 in DNA: TGCAGTGCCAACCAAGCGGACTACAATGAGCAGTTCTTC. This gives the protein CSANQADYNEQFF. This chain connects TRBV20-1 to TRBJ2-1, with a weak D call TRBD2 (5 bases). The V end lost 6 bases, the J end lost 3 bases, and 12 bases lay between the germline ends. CDR1 and CDR2 from the germline V gene are DFQATT and SNEGSKA (reference sequence). The CDR3 sequence is 13 residues long.

Ten or more counts support this clonotype. The chain's CDR3 is CASSYQGNQPQHF. The DNA of the CDR3 is TGTGCCAGCAGTTATCAGGGTAATCAGCCCCAGCATTTT. The V call is TRBV12-3 or TRBV12-4, the J call TRBJ1-5; possibly TRBD1 for D (5 bases). The CDR3 covers 13 residues. V was shortened by 4 bases and J by 4 bases, with 8 bases between the two germline ends.

In its sample, this clonotype was seen many times. The CDR3 DNA reads TGTGCCAGCAGTACACAGGGGGGCGCTAACTATGGCTACACCTTC. Protein sequence: CASSTQGGANYGYTF. The chain links TRBV2 to TRBJ1-2; 8 bases align to TRBD1. This CDR3 has 15 residues. Germline V lookup: CDR1 SNHLY, CDR2 FYNNEI. With V trimmed by 5 bases and J by 0 bases, 5 bases remained unmatched.

The rearrangement uses TRBV28 and TRBJ2-7; 7 bases are shared with TRBD1. This CDR3 has 15 amino acids. The J segment lost 5 bases and the V segment lost 7 bases, leaving 14 bases of the junction unmatched. Germline V lookup: CDR1 MDHEN, CDR2 SYDVKM. The CDR3 loop reads CASTPAAEGGDEQYV. As DNA, the CDR3 is TGTGCCAGCACCCCGGCCGCCGAAGGGGGCGACGAGCAGTACGTC.

This clonotype appeared many times. The V and J genes are TRBV12-3 or TRBV12-4 and TRBJ2-7; D gene unclear. V lost 4 bases and J lost 2, with 9 bases in between. This CDR3 spans 13 amino acids. The CDR3 region has the DNA TGTGCCAGCAGTTCCGGCGGTACCTACGAGCAGTACTTC. Translated: CASSSGGTYEQYF.

This clonotype was observed a few times. The rearrangement joins TRBV5-5 to TRBJ2-4; D is unresolved. Germline assignment: CDR1 SGHKS and CDR2 YYEKEE (reference sequence). The CDR3 is 12 amino acids. V lost 4 bases and J 8 bases, leaving 10 bases between the germline ends. The DNA for the CDR3 is TGTGCCAGCAGCCACTCATACGACATTCAGTACTTC. This gives the protein CASSHSYDIQYF.

This clonotype was counted a few times. The chain carries TRBV7-6 and TRBJ2-1, with D maybe TRBD1 (5 bases). Germline V gives CDR1 SGHVS, CDR2 FNYEAQ. The CDR3 loop spans 17 amino acids. Trimming shortened V by 5 bases and J by 7 bases, and 24 bases separated the two germline ends. The CDR3 DNA reads as TGTGCCAGCAGCCCCGAACCTCTGTCGGCAGGGCAAAATGAGCAGTTCTTC. Its translation is CASSPEPLSAGQNEQFF.

The chain couples TRBV14 to TRBJ2-1; 13 bases are a match to TRBD2. This CDR3 region has 18 residues. V lost 0 bases, J lost 6 bases, and 8 bases stayed unmatched. Germline V gene lookup returns CDR1 SGHDN and CDR2 FVKESK. The CDR3 nucleotides read TGTGCCAGCAGCCAAGAACGAGGAGGACTAGCGGGGGTCAATGAGCAGTTCTTC. Translation: CASSQERGGLAGVNEQFF.

DNA of the CDR3: TGTGCCAGCAGGAGCACAGGCCAGCCCGTTTACGAGCAGTACTTC. Translating it yields CASRSTGQPVYEQYF. The V and J genes are TRBV14 and TRBJ2-7; D may be TRBD1 (5 bases). CDR1 is SGHDN, CDR2 FVKESK, per germline. V was trimmed by 6 bases and J by 4 bases, leaving 19 bases between them. This CDR3 is built from 15 residues.

The chain recombines TRBV2 with TRBJ2-3; D possibly corresponds to TRBD1 (6 bases). Looked up from germline, CDR1 is SNHLY and CDR2 is FYNNEI. The V end lost 6 bases, the J end lost 2 bases, and 12 bases lay between the germline ends. The CDR3 loop spans 14 amino acids. The CDR3 coding sequence is TGTGCCAGCAGGCCGGGACATATCACAGATACGCAGTATTTT. The encoded protein is CASRPGHITDTQYF.

The rearrangement joins TRBV27 to TRBJ1-5; TRBD1 matches at 7 bases. Germline V lookup: CDR1 MNHEY, CDR2 SMNVEV (reference sequence). The CDR3 is 14 amino acids. Trimming took 4 bases from V and 4 from J; bases not matched to a gene: 4. In nucleotides, the CDR3 is TGTGCCAGCAGTTCCCGGGACAGTAATCAGCCCCAGCATTTT. Residues: CASSSRDSNQPQHF.

V usage is TRBV3-1 and J usage is TRBJ2-7; 10 nucleotides line up with TRBD2. Germline values: CDR1 LGHDT, CDR2 YNNKEL (reference sequence). The trim removed 1 base at V and 7 bases at J, leaving 10 bases unmatched. CDR3 size: 16 residues. This CDR3 reads CASSQVWLAGDREQYF. Written as DNA, the CDR3 is TGTGCCAGCAGCCAAGTCTGGCTAGCGGGAGACAGGGAGCAGTACTTC.

The rearrangement uses TRBV21-1 and TRBJ2-7; the table's TRBD1 call for D was not verified on the DNA. TRBV21-1 is given as a pseudogene. CDR3 length: 14 amino acids. The CDR3 DNA is TGTGCCAGCAGCAAGGGACGGATACTCTACGAGCAGTACTTC. Translation gives CASSKGRILYEQYF.

This clonotype was picked up many times. The V gene is TRBV24-1, the J gene TRBJ1-2; maybe TRBD1 (5 bases). Germline V lookup: CDR1 KGHDR, CDR2 SFDVKD. The ends were cut back, 6 bases at V and 2 bases at J, with 9 bases in the middle. The CDR3 runs 13 residues. The CDR3, as DNA: TGTGCCACCAGTCTTGGGGGGAACTATGGCTACACCTTC. The encoded protein is CATSLGGNYGYTF.

The chain recombines TRBV4-1 with TRBJ1-1; tentative D call: TRBD1 (6 bases). Between the trimmed V and J ends, which lost 1 base and 5 bases, there was a span of 8 bases. The CDR3 has 13 amino acids. CDR1 is MGHRA, CDR2 YSYEKL, per germline. The CDR3 DNA sequence: TGCGCCAGCAGCCAAGGACAGGCTACTGAAGCTTTCTTT. Amino acids: CASSQGQATEAFF.

Ten or more counts support this clonotype. The genes are TRBV5-1 and TRBJ2-4; no firm D call. V was shortened by 4 bases and J by 0 bases, with 11 bases between the two germline ends. The V gene's germline CDR1 is SGHRS and CDR2 YFSETQ. The length of the CDR3 is 15 residues. CDR3 nucleotide sequence: TGCGCCAGCAGCGATTCGGAGCTAGCCAAAAACATTCAGTACTTC. Amino acid sequence: CASSDSELAKNIQYF.

The rearrangement links TRBV24-1 to TRBJ2-3; 10 bases match TRBD2. This CDR3 spans 16 amino acids. Germline CDR1 is KGHDR and CDR2 is SFDVKD. With V trimmed by 4 bases and J by 5 bases, 8 bases remained unmatched. CDR3 region: CATSDQLAGSQDTQYF. In DNA, the CDR3 is TGTGCCACCAGTGACCAACTAGCGGGATCGCAAGATACGCAGTATTTT.

V is TRBV29-1 and J is TRBJ2-7; D gene ambiguous. V was cut by 4 bases and J by 1 base, with 11 bases left in between. The CDR3 is 13 residues long. Germline V lookup: CDR1 SQVTM, CDR2 ANQGSEA. In DNA form, the CDR3 reads TGCAGCGTTGTAAGCAGTGATTCCTACGAGCAGTACTTC. Its translation is CSVVSSDSYEQYF.

At least ten counts were recorded for this clonotype. The chain uses TRBV7-9 and TRBJ2-7, with 9 nucleotides matching TRBD2. The germline V gene has CDR1 SEHNR and CDR2 FQNEAQ (reference sequence). Losses at the gene ends were 2 bases for V and 0 bases for J; bases not matched to a gene: 5. The CDR3 sequence is 16 residues long. CDR3 region: CASSLQTGLASYEQYF. CDR3 coding DNA: TGTGCCAGCAGCTTACAAACGGGACTAGCCTCCTACGAGCAGTACTTC.

Only a few counts were recorded for this clonotype. This rearrangement joins TRBV6-5 to TRBJ1-2; a weak D match, TRBD1 (5 bases). Germline-derived CDR1 and CDR2 are MNHEY and SVGAGI. The germline V and J ends were trimmed by 2 bases and 2 bases, with 21 bases remaining between them. The length of the CDR3 is 18 residues. The CDR3 DNA is TGTGCCAGCAGTTACGAGAGGGGCTCGGGCAGCCGAAACTATGGCTACACCTTC. It is translated as CASSYERGSGSRNYGYTF.

This clonotype was counted ten times or more. The chain carries TRBV9 and TRBJ2-7, with D unresolved. CDR3 length: 13 amino acids. Germline V gene data show CDR1 as SGDLS and CDR2 as YYNGEE. V was cut by 4 bases and J by 0 bases, with 8 bases left in between. CDR3 bases: TGTGCCAGCAGCACGGCCGGCTCCTACGAGCAGTACTTC. This sequence encodes CASSTAGSYEQYF.

There are a few counts of this clonotype. The chain links TRBV6-1 to TRBJ2-3, with a weak D call TRBD2 (5 bases). The CDR3 is 13 residues long. Germline CDR1 and CDR2: MNHNS and SASEGT. Trimming removed 4 bases from V and 5 bases from J, with 10 bases in between. The CDR3 loop is CASSGTGRDTQYF. CDR3 nucleotide sequence: TGTGCCAGCAGTGGAACGGGGAGAGATACGCAGTATTTT.

In this sample, this clonotype turned up a few times. CDR3 in DNA: TGTGCCAGCAGCGCCCTGGGACAGGGGGACCACGAGCAGTACTTC. This sequence encodes CASSALGQGDHEQYF. The V gene is TRBV12-3 or TRBV12-4, the J gene TRBJ2-7; 11 bases line up with TRBD1. The CDR3 is 15 residues long. V was clipped by 6 bases and J by 5 bases; unmatched bases: 9.

This clonotype was seen ten or more times. This chain connects TRBV27 to TRBJ1-1; D uncertain. This CDR3 is 13 amino acids long. Trimming shortened V by 2 bases and J by 7 bases, and 11 bases separated the two germline ends. Per germline, CDR1 MNHEY and CDR2 SMNVEV (reference sequence). The CDR3 here is CASSLGAQIEAFF. CDR3 DNA sequence: TGTGCCAGCAGTTTAGGCGCCCAGATTGAAGCTTTCTTT.

This chain connects TRBV7-6 to TRBJ2-1, with D possibly TRBD2 on 6 matching bases. The V gene lost 3 bases and the J gene lost 0 bases, with 12 bases spanning the gap. The CDR3 covers 16 residues. CDR1 is SGHVS and CDR2 is FNYEAQ in the germline V gene. DNA of the CDR3: TGTGCCAGCAGCTTGGATGCGGGAAGCTCCTACAATGAGCAGTTCTTC. This gives the protein CASSLDAGSSYNEQFF. The full variable domain, with the rest looked up from reference TRBV7-6 and TRBJ2-1, is GAGVSQSPRYKVTKRGQDVALRCDPISGHVSLYWYRQALGQGPEFLTYFNYEAQQDKSGLPNDRFSAERPEGSISTLTIQRTEQRDSAMYRCASSLDAGSSYNEQFFGPGTRLTVL.

This clonotype has just a few counts. V is TRBV5-1 and J is TRBJ2-1; TRBD1 matches 8 bases. This CDR3 has 14 amino acids. Germline CDR1 reads SGHRS; CDR2 reads YFSETQ. The J segment lost 2 bases and the V segment lost 7 bases, leaving 5 bases of the junction unmatched. The CDR3 DNA reads as TGCGCCAGCTCGGACAGGGTCCCCTACAATGAGCAGTTCTTC. This gives the protein CASSDRVPYNEQFF. Based on the CDR3 plus reference TRBV5-1 and TRBJ2-1, the full variable domain is KAGVTQTPRYLIKTRGQQVTLSCSPISGHRSVSWYQQTPGQGLQFLFEYFSETQRNKGNFPGRFSGRQFSNSRSEMNVSTLELGDSALYLCASSDRVPYNEQFFGPGTRLTVL.

This clonotype was picked up many times. J is TRBJ1-5 and V is TRBV7-9; D gene unclear. V shed 1 base and J shed 1 base, with 5 bases lying between them. This CDR3 contains 14 residues. Germline values: CDR1 SEHNR, CDR2 FQNEAQ (reference sequence). The CDR3 is CASSLDGSNQPQHF. In DNA, the CDR3 is TGTGCCAGCAGCTTAGACGGGAGCAATCAGCCCCAGCATTTT.

The genes are TRBV20-1 and TRBJ2-3; unclear D gene. In germline, CDR1 is DFQATT, CDR2 SNEGSKA (reference sequence). The CDR3 totals 13 residues. V was pared by 5 bases and J by 10 bases, with 19 bases between. Here the CDR3 DNA reads TGCAGTGCTTGTTACGGTGGTTGTGTTGCGCAGTATTTT. The encoded protein is CSACYGGCVAQYF.

This clonotype was seen more than once but under ten times. CDR3 nucleotide sequence: TGTGCCAGCAGCTTGGAGGCGGGAGCGGATGAGCAGTTCTTC. As protein: CASSLEAGADEQFF. The chain has TRBV5-5 and TRBJ2-1; 7 bases agree with TRBD2. The trim removed 0 bases at V and 8 bases at J, leaving 5 bases unmatched. This CDR3 has 14 amino acids. The V gene's germline CDR1 is SGHKS and CDR2 YYEKEE (reference sequence).

The CDR3, as DNA: TGTGCCACCAGCATCGACCGGGCCCCTGAAAAACTGTTTTTT. Translated, it gives CATSIDRAPEKLFF. The rearrangement uses TRBV15 and TRBJ1-4; D call uncertain. Germline V gene data show CDR1 as LNHNV and CDR2 as YYDKDF (reference sequence). The CDR3 sequence is 14 residues long. V shed 4 bases and J shed 7 bases, with 13 bases lying between them.